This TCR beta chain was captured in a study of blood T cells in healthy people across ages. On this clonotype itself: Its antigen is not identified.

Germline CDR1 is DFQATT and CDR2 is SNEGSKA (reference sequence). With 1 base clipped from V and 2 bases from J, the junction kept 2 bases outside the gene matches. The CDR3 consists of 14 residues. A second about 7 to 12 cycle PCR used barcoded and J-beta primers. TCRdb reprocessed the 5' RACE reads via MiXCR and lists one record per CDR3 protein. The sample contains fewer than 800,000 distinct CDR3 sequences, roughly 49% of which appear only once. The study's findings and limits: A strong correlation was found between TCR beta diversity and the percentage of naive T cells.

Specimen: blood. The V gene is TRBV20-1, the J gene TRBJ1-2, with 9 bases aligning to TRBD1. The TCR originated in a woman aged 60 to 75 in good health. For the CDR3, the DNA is TGCAGTGCTAGAGCACAGGGGGCGAACTATGGCTACACCTTC. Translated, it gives CSARAQGANYGYTF.